The rows below give T cell receptor beta chains drawn from one sample of a study of immune cell composition in non-small cell lung cancer. Profiling relied on immunoSEQ multiplex PCR, and the TCRdb table lists in-frame clones only, not all of them. In the table there are a few thousand clones, 66% of which are singletons. The material sequenced was non-adjacent lung tissue. The receptors shown here come from a human donor with non-small cell lung cancer. Both conserved end residues are trimmed from each CDR3. Each record gives: CDR3 protein, clone size, V gene, CDR3 length. The size of a clone is reported for some rows only, either as once, few or many, or as a class for expanded clones.

CDR3: ASSPGSDTQY
size: -
V: TRBV19
length: 10

CDR3: ASSFGGMADTQY
size: -
V: TRBV5-6
length: 12

CDR3: SVIRTSGTDTQY
size: -
V: TRBV29-1
length: 12

CDR3: ASSLVSSGGYYEQY
size: few
V: TRBV7-8
length: 14

CDR3: ASRDTTGANVLT
size: -
V: TRBV27
length: 12

CDR3: ASSLNGQGLQETQY
size: -
V: TRBV7-3
length: 14

CDR3: ASSGQVLGSPLH
size: -
V: TRBV2
length: 12

CDR3: AISDGGLSNQPQH
size: -
V: TRBV10-3
length: 13

CDR3: ASSPRDRGLDTQY
size: once
V: TRBV6-1
length: 13

CDR3: ASSQNVEGTRDTQY
size: -
V: TRBV5-4
length: 14

CDR3: ASSYQGSGNQPQH
size: few
V: TRBV7-2
length: 13

CDR3: ASSYSSGGAGYGYT
size: few
V: TRBV6-6
length: 14

CDR3: ASSVAIREDTQY
size: medium-sized
V: TRBV9
length: 12

CDR3: ASSLGGPSPLAAF
size: -
V: TRBV7-2
length: 13